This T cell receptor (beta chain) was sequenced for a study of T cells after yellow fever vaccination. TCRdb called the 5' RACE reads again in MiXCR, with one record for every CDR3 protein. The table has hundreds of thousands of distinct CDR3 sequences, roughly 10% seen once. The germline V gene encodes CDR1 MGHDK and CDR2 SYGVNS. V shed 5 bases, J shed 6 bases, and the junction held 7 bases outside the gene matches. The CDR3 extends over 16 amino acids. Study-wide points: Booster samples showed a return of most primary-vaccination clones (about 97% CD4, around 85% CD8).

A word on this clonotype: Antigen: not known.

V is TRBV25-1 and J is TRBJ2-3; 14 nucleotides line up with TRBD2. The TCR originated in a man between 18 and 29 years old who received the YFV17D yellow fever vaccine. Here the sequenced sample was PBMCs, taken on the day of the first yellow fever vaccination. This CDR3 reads CASSSLRTSGGDTQYF. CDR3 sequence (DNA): TGTGCCAGCAGTTCACTAAGGACTAGCGGGGGGGATACGCAGTATTTT. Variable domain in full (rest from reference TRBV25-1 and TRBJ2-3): EADIYQTPRYLVIGTGKKITLECSQTMGHDKMYWYQQDPGMELHLIHYSYGVNSTEKGDLSSESTVSRIRTEHFPLTLESARPSHTSQYLCASSSLRTSGGDTQYFGPGTRLTVL.